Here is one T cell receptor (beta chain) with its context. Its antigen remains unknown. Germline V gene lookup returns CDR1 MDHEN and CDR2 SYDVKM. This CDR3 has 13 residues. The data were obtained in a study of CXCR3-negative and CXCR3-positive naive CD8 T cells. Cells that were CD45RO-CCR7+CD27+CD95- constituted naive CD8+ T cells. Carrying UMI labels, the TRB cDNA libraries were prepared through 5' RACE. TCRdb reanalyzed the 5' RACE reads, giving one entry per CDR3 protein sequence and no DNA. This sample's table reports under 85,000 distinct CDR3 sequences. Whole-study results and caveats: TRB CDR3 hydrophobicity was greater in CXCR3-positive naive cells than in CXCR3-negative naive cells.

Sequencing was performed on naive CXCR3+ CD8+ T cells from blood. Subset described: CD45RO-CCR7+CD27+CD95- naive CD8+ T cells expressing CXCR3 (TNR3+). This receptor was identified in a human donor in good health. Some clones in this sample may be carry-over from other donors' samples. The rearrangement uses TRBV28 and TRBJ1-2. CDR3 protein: CASSFGYGTGYTF.